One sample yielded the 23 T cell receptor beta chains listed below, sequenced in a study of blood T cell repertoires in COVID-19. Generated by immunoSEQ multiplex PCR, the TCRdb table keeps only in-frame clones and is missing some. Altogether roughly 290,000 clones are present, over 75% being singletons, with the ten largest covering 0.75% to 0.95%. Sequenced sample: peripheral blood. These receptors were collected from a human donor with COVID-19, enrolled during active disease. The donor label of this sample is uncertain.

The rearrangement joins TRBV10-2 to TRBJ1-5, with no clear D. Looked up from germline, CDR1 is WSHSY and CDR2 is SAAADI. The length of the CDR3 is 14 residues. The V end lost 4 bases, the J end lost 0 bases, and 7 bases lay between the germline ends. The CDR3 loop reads CASSVTPSNQPQHF. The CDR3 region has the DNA TGCGCCAGCAGTGTCACACCTAGCAATCAGCCCCAGCATTTT.

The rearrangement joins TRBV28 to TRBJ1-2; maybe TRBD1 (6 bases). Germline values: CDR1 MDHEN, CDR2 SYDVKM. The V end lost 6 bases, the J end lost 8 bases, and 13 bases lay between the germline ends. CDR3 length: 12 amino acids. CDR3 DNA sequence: TGTGCCAGCAGATCAACAGGGTCGGGCTACACCTTC. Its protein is CASRSTGSGYTF.

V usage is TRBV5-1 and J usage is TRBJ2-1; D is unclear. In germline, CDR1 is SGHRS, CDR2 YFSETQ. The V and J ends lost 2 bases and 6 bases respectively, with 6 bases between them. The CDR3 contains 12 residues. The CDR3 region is CASSLSFNEQFF. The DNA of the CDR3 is TGCGCCAGCAGCTTAAGCTTCAATGAGCAGTTCTTC. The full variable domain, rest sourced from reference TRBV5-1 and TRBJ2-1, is KAGVTQTPRYLIKTRGQQVTLSCSPISGHRSVSWYQQTPGQGLQFLFEYFSETQRNKGNFPGRFSGRQFSNSRSEMNVSTLELGDSALYLCASSLSFNEQFFGPGTRLTVL.

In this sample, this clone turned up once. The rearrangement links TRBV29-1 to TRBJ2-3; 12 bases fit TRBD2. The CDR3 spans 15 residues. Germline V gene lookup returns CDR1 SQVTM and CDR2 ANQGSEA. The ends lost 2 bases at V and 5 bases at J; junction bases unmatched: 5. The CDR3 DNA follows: TGCAGCGTTGAAAGTCTAGCGGGAGGGATAGATACGCAGTATTTT. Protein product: CSVESLAGGIDTQYF.

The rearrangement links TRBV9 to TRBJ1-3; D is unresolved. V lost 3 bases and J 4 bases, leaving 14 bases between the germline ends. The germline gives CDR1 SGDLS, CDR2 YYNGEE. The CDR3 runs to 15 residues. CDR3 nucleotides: TGTGCCAGCAGCGAGACTGGAGGACCCGGAAACACCATATATTTT. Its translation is CASSETGGPGNTIYF.

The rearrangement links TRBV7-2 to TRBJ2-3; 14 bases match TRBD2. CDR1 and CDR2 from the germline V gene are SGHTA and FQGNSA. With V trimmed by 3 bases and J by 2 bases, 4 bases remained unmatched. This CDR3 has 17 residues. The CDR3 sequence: CASSLGLAGVFTDTQYF. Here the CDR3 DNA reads TGTGCCAGCAGCTTGGGACTAGCGGGAGTATTCACAGATACGCAGTATTTT.

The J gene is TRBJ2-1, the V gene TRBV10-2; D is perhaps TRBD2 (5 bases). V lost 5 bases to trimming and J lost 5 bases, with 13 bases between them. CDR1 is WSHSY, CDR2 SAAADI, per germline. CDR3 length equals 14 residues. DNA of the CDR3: TGCGCCAGCAGTTTGATCGGGATCGACAATGAGCAGTTCTTC. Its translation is CASSLIGIDNEQFF.

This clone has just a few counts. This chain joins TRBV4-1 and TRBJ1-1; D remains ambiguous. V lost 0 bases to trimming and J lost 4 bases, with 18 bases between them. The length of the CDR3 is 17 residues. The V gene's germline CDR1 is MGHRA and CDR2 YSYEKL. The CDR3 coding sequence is TGCGCCAGCAGCCAAGAGCGAAGATCAATAGGGAGCACTGAAGCTTTCTTT. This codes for CASSQERRSIGSTEAFF.

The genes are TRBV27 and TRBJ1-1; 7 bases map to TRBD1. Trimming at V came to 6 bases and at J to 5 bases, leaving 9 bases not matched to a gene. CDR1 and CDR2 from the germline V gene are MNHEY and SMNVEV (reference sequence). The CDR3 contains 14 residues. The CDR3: CASRNGQAGTEAFF. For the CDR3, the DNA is TGTGCCAGCAGGAACGGACAGGCGGGGACTGAAGCTTTCTTT.

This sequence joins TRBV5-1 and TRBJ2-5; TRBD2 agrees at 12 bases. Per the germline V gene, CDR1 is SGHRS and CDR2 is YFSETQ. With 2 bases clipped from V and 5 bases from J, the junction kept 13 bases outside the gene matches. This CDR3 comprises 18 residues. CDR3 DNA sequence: TGCGCCAGCAGCTTTACGCCTAGCGGGAGGGCCGCAGGGGAGACCCAGTACTTC. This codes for CASSFTPSGRAAGETQYF.

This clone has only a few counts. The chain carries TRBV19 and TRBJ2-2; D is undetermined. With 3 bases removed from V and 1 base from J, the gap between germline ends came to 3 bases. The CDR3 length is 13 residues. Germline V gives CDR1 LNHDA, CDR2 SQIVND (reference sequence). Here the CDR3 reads CASSIGNTGELFF. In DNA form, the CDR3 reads TGTGCCAGTAGTATCGGGAACACCGGGGAGCTGTTTTTT.

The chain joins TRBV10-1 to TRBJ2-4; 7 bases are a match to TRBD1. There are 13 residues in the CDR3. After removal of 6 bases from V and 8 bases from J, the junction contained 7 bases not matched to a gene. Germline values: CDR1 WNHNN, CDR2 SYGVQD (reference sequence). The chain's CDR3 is CASSRDRVDIQYF. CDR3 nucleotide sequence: TGCGCCAGCAGCCGAGACAGGGTGGACATTCAGTACTTC.

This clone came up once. DNA of the CDR3: TGTGCCAGCAGCAAAGGGGGACTAGCGATACTCAGAAAGACCCAGTACTTC. Its translation: CASSKGGLAILRKTQYF. This rearrangement joins TRBV21-1 to TRBJ2-5; the table assigns TRBD2, which was not confirmed against the DNA. TRBV21-1 is reported as a pseudogene. The CDR3 totals 17 residues.

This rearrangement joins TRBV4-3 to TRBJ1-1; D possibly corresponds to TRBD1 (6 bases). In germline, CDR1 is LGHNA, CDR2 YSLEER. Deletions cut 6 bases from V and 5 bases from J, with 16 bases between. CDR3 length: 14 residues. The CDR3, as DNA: TGCGCCAGCAGTCGAGTAGGGGGTTGGACTGAAGCTTTCTTT. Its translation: CASSRVGGWTEAFF.

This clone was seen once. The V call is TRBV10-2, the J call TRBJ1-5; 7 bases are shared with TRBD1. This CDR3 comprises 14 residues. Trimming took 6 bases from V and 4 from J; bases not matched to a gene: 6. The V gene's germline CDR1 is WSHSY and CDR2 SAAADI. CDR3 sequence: CASSTGVGNQPQHF. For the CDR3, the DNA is TGCGCCAGCAGCACAGGGGTCGGGAATCAGCCCCAGCATTTT.

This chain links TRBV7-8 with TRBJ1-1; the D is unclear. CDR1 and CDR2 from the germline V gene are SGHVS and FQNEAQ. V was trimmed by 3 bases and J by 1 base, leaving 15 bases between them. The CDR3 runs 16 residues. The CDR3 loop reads CASSFLSGRENTEAFF. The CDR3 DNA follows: TGTGCCAGCAGCTTCCTATCCGGACGGGAGAACACTGAAGCTTTCTTT.

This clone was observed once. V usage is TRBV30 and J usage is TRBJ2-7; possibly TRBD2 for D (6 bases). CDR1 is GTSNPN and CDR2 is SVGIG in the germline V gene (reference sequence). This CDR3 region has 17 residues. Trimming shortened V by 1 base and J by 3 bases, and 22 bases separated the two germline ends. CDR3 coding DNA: TGTGCCTGGAGTGCATATGTACCGGGACTGCAAAACTACGAGCAGTACTTC. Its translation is CAWSAYVPGLQNYEQYF. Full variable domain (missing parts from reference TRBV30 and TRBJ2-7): SQTIHQWPATLVQPVGSPLSLECTVEGTSNPNLYWYRQAAGRGLQLLFYSVGIGQISSEVPQNLSASRPQDRQFILSSKKLLLSDSGFYLCAWSAYVPGLQNYEQYFGPGTRLTVT.

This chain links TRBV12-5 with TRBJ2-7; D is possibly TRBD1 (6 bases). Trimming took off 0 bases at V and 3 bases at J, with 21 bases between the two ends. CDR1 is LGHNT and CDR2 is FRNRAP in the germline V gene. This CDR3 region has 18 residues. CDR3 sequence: CASGLVLVPQGKLYEQYF. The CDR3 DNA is TGTGCTAGTGGTTTGGTACTCGTCCCGCAGGGGAAGCTCTACGAGCAGTACTTC.

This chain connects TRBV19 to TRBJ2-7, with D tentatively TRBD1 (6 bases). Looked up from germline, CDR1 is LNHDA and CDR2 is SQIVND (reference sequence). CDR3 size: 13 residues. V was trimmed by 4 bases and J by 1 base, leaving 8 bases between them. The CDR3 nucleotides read TGTGCCAGTAGTACTACAGGGTCCTACGAGCAGTACTTC. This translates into CASSTTGSYEQYF.

For the CDR3, the DNA is TGTGCCAGCAGCCAAGATACGGTGGCCGGGAACATTCAGTACTTC. This gives the protein CASSQDTVAGNIQYF. This chain connects TRBV3-1 (or the pseudogene TRBV3-2) to TRBJ2-4; D is ambiguous. Looked up from germline, CDR1 is LGHDT and CDR2 is YNNKEL (reference sequence). The length of the CDR3 is 15 residues. V lost 0 bases to trimming and J lost 7 bases, with 13 bases between them.

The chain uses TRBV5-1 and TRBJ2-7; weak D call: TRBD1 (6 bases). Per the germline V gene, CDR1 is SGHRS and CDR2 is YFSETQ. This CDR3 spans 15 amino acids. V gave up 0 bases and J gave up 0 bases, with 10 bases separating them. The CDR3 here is CASSLAGQSSYEQYF. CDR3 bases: TGCGCCAGCAGCTTGGCCGGACAGTCCTCCTACGAGCAGTACTTC.

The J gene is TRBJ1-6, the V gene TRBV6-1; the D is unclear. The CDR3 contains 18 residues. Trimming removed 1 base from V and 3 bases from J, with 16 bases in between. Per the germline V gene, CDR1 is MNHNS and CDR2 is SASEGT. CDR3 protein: CASSEDRSARVYNSPLHF. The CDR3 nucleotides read TGTGCCAGCAGTGAAGATAGGTCAGCGCGGGTCTATAATTCACCCCTCCACTTT.

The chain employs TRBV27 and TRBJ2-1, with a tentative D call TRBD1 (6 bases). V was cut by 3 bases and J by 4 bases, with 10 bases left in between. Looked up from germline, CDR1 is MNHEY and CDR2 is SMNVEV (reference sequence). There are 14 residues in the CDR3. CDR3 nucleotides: TGTGCCAGCAGTTTCTCCAGGGGTTACAATGAGCAGTTCTTC. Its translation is CASSFSRGYNEQFF.